This entry lists 19 T cell receptor beta chains sequenced from one sample in a study of CD8+ T cells in alopecia areata. Extracted from the samples, RNA was reverse transcribed into cDNA to serve as the sequencing template. The repertoire was sequenced with immunoSEQ multiplex PCR; TCRdb's copy has only in-frame clones and lacks some. The sample comprises 250,000 or so clones, around 67% of which are singletons, and under 1.5% rests with the top ten. Sequenced here: CD4+ T cells sorted from blood, sampled at week 0. The receptors stem from a human donor with alopecia areata.

The chain couples TRBV7-2 to TRBJ2-5; TRBD1 might be the D (5 bases). The CDR3 contains 13 residues. The V and J ends lost 3 bases and 7 bases respectively, with 12 bases between them. Germline values: CDR1 SGHTA, CDR2 FQGNSA. The CDR3, as DNA: TGTGCCAGCAGCTTTGACATTCAGGGGACCCAGTACTTC. Translated, it gives CASSFDIQGTQYF.

This chain links TRBV29-1 with TRBJ1-5; D gene unclear. Germline V gene sequence: CDR1 SQVTM, CDR2 ANQGSEA. CDR3 length equals 13 residues. V was clipped by 4 bases and J by 7 bases, with 14 bases between them. The CDR3: CSVVDGLAQPQHF. In nucleotides, the CDR3 is TGCAGCGTTGTTGACGGGTTAGCGCAGCCCCAGCATTTT. Variable domain in full (rest from reference TRBV29-1 and TRBJ1-5): SAVISQKPSRDICQRGTSLTIQCQVDSQVTMMFWYRQQPGQSLTLIATANQGSEATYESGFVIDKFPISRPNLTFSTLTVSNMSPEDSSIYLCSVVDGLAQPQHFGDGTRLSIL.

The chain recombines TRBV29-1 with TRBJ2-5; TRBD2 might be the D (6 bases). Germline-derived CDR1 and CDR2 are SQVTM and ANQGSEA. V lost 6 bases and J 5 bases, leaving 19 bases between the germline ends. The length of the CDR3 is 14 residues. This chain's CDR3 is CSVCDTGEAETQYF. In DNA, the CDR3 is TGCAGCGTCTGTGATACGGGGGAGGCGGAGACCCAGTACTTC. Supplemented by reference TRBV29-1 and TRBJ2-5, the full variable domain reads SAVISQKPSRDICQRGTSLTIQCQVDSQVTMMFWYRQQPGQSLTLIATANQGSEATYESGFVIDKFPISRPNLTFSTLTVSNMSPEDSSIYLCSVCDTGEAETQYFGPGTRLLVL.

The V and J genes are TRBV9 and TRBJ2-2; D call uncertain. Germline V gene data show CDR1 as SGDLS and CDR2 as YYNGEE. This CDR3 has 13 amino acids. V dropped 1 base and J dropped 4 bases, with 5 bases sitting between them. As DNA, the CDR3 is TGTGCCAGCAGCGTAAAAGGCACCGGGGAGCTGTTTTTT. Amino acids: CASSVKGTGELFF.

The J gene is TRBJ2-3, the V gene TRBV20-1; 7 bases match TRBD2. Germline trimming cut 5 bases from V and 5 bases from J; bases unmatched to any gene: 1. Germline CDR1 DFQATT, CDR2 SNEGSKA (reference sequence). The CDR3 totals 11 residues. The CDR3 bases are TGCAGTGCTTGGACTAGAGATACGCAGTATTTT. As protein: CSAWTRDTQYF.

This chain uses TRBV2 with TRBJ2-5, with D unclear. The CDR3 sequence is 14 residues long. CDR1 and CDR2 from the germline V gene are SNHLY and FYNNEI. V lost 3 bases to trimming and J lost 2 bases, with 10 bases between them. CDR3 protein: CASSDWPIQETQYF. The CDR3 nucleotides read TGTGCCAGCAGTGATTGGCCTATTCAAGAGACCCAGTACTTC.

This chain links TRBV5-4 with TRBJ2-7; D gene unclear. Germline V lookup: CDR1 SGHNT, CDR2 YYREEE (reference sequence). V dropped 10 bases and J dropped 4 bases, with 3 bases sitting between them. CDR3 length equals 8 residues. The CDR3 is CAGYEQYF. DNA of the CDR3: TGTGCCGGGTACGAGCAGTACTTC.

There are a few counts of this clone. The gene calls are TRBV2 and TRBJ2-6, with a weak D call TRBD1 (6 bases). The CDR3 consists of 14 residues. From germline, CDR1 is SNHLY and CDR2 FYNNEI. Trimming left V 3 bases short and J 4 bases short, with 7 bases between. CDR3 nucleotides: TGTGCCAGCAGTGAGGGGGCCGGGGCCAACGTCCTGACTTTC. Its protein product is CASSEGAGANVLTF.

The genes are TRBV18 and TRBJ1-1; D is ambiguous. Germline V gives CDR1 KGHSH, CDR2 LQKENI. The CDR3 has 12 amino acids. V was shortened by 2 bases and J by 1 base, with 2 bases between the two germline ends. As DNA, the CDR3 is TGTGCCAGCTCACCAACGAACACTGAAGCTTTCTTT. Translation: CASSPTNTEAFF.

The CDR3 sequence is CASSERTGTGGYTYEQYF. The CDR3 DNA reads TGTGCCAGCAGTGAAAGAACCGGGACAGGGGGCTATACCTACGAGCAGTACTTC. The genes are TRBV6-1 and TRBJ2-7, with 12 positions matching TRBD1. Trimming at V came to 2 bases and at J to 2 bases, leaving 10 bases not matched to a gene. This CDR3 contains 18 residues. Germline assignment: CDR1 MNHNS and CDR2 SASEGT.

This clone appeared a few times. This rearrangement joins TRBV29-1 to TRBJ2-3; D gene uncertain. This CDR3 region has 9 residues. The ends were cut back, 7 bases at V and 8 bases at J, with 7 bases in the middle. Germline lookup yields CDR1 SQVTM and CDR2 ANQGSEA. The CDR3 DNA sequence: TGCAGCGCGCAAATTACGCAGTATTTT. Its protein product is CSAQITQYF.

The rearrangement links TRBV11-2 to TRBJ2-3; 9 bases fit TRBD2. The length of the CDR3 is 16 residues. In germline, CDR1 is SGHAT, CDR2 FQNNGV. Losses at the gene ends were 5 bases for V and 0 bases for J; bases not matched to a gene: 6. The chain's CDR3 is CASSQRLAASTDTQYF. The CDR3 DNA sequence: TGTGCCAGCAGCCAGAGACTAGCGGCCAGCACAGATACGCAGTATTTT.

The J gene is TRBJ1-4, the V gene TRBV5-1; 9 nucleotides align to TRBD1. The V gene end was trimmed by 0 bases and the J gene end by 8 bases; junction bases not matched to a gene: 5. The length of the CDR3 is 15 residues. Per the germline V gene, CDR1 is SGHRS and CDR2 is YFSETQ. This CDR3 reads CASSLAGTGHEKLFF. The DNA for the CDR3 is TGCGCCAGCAGCTTGGCCGGGACAGGGCACGAAAAACTGTTTTTT.

This clone was observed a handful of times. V and J are TRBV2 and TRBJ2-7; D ambiguous. V lost 3 bases and J 6 bases, leaving 15 bases between the germline ends. CDR3 length equals 14 residues. Per the germline V gene, CDR1 is SNHLY and CDR2 is FYNNEI. The CDR3 sequence: CASSDWRPSPEQYF. The CDR3 DNA sequence: TGTGCCAGCAGTGATTGGAGACCTTCCCCCGAGCAGTACTTC.

V and J are TRBV15 and TRBJ2-3; D not certain. CDR3 length: 14 residues. V lost 0 bases and J lost 6, with 10 bases in between. CDR1 and CDR2 (germline): LNHNV, YYDKDF (reference sequence). CDR3 region: CATSRDRARDTQYF. The CDR3 nucleotides read TGTGCCACCAGCAGAGATAGGGCACGGGATACGCAGTATTTT. The complete variable domain, with remaining parts taken from reference TRBV15 and TRBJ2-3, reads DAMVIQNPRYQVTQFGKPVTLSCSQTLNHNVMYWYQQKSSQAPKLLFHYYDKDFNNEADTPDNFQSRRPNTSFCFLDIRSPGLGDTAMYLCATSRDRARDTQYFGPGTRLTVL.

The chain employs TRBV15 and TRBJ1-6; D not resolved. CDR3 length equals 14 residues. The germline V and J ends were trimmed by 1 base and 7 bases, with 8 bases remaining between them. Germline loops: CDR1 LNHNV, CDR2 YYDKDF (reference sequence). The CDR3 nucleotides are TGTGCCACCAGCAGAGGTGGAGAAAATTCACCCCTCCACTTT. This sequence encodes CATSRGGENSPLHF.

The chain links TRBV19 to TRBJ1-6; the match to TRBD1 covers 8 bases. The V and J ends lost 6 bases and 8 bases, in that order; junction bases with no gene match: 3. The CDR3 runs 13 residues. From germline, CDR1 is LNHDA and CDR2 SQIVND (reference sequence). The CDR3 coding sequence is TGTGCCAGTAGCATGGACAGGGATTCACCCCTCCACTTT. Amino acid sequence: CASSMDRDSPLHF.

The rearrangement uses TRBV25-1 and TRBJ2-7; D remains ambiguous. V was trimmed by 2 bases and J by 3 bases, leaving 5 bases between them. This CDR3 contains 12 residues. The germline CDR1 and CDR2 sequences are MGHDK and SYGVNS. CDR3 DNA: TGTGCCAGCAGTGAACATGGCTACGAGCAGTACTTC. This encodes CASSEHGYEQYF.

The chain joins TRBV5-1 to TRBJ1-6; no clear D gene. The germline CDR1 and CDR2 sequences are SGHRS and YFSETQ. The germline V and J ends were trimmed by 0 bases and 6 bases, with 10 bases remaining between them. The CDR3 is made up of 15 amino acids. This CDR3 is CASSLGPTGNSPLHF. The CDR3 DNA sequence: TGCGCCAGCAGCTTGGGACCGACGGGTAATTCACCCCTCCACTTT.